These 5 T cell receptor beta chains share one sample of origin, sequenced in a study of CD8+CD57+ T cells in acquired aplastic anemia (dated by TCRdb to 2016 to 2019). TCRdb names Illumina HiSeq 2000 as the instrument used. Profiling of TCR beta VDJ combinations and CDR3 sequences used genomic DNA as the template. The public reads were reanalyzed by TCRdb: fastp trimming at Q25, MiXCR alignment, in-frame beta chains only. Each entry is one CDR3 protein sequence, shown with its most common DNA and genes. The sample table holds tens of thousands of distinct CDR3 sequences, of which about 50% were seen once. Under 3% of the sample belongs to the ten largest clones. The sample comprised sorted CD4+, CD8+, or CD8+CD57+ T cells (not recorded which) from PBMCs. All receptors come from a human donor in good health, serving as a control.

The chain employs TRBV10-3 and TRBJ2-5, with D maybe TRBD2 (7 bases). Trimming cost V 11 bases and J 5 bases, with 15 bases left between them. This CDR3 spans 12 amino acids. CDR1 ENHRY and CDR2 SYGVKD come from the germline V gene. The CDR3 loop reads CAGGGAGETQYF. The CDR3 nucleotides read TGTGCCGGAGGGGGGGCCGGGGAGACCCAGTACTTC.

This chain connects TRBV25-1 to TRBJ1-2; a weak D match, TRBD1 (5 bases). Germline V lookup: CDR1 MGHDK, CDR2 SYGVNS. Trimming removed 3 bases at V and 4 bases at J, with 12 bases between. The CDR3 loop spans 14 amino acids. CDR3 DNA sequence: TGTGCCAGCAGTGATGCGGGCAGGGCCTATGGCTACACCTTC. This translates into CASSDAGRAYGYTF.

This clonotype showed up many times. This chain connects TRBV6-4 to TRBJ2-5; the D is unclear. Trimming pared 8 bases from V and 6 bases from J, leaving 4 bases between. The CDR3 runs 9 residues. Germline values: CDR1 MRHNA, CDR2 SNTAGT. In DNA form, the CDR3 reads TGTGCCAGCGAAAAGACCCAGTACTTC. Residues: CASEKTQYF.

This clonotype was recorded many times. This chain connects TRBV3-1 to TRBJ1-5; no firm D call. Germline-derived CDR1 and CDR2 are LGHDT and YNNKEL (reference sequence). Trimming removed 2 bases at V and 6 bases at J, with 5 bases between. CDR3 size: 12 residues. CDR3 sequence reads: CASSQKGQPQHF. The CDR3 DNA follows: TGTGCCAGCAGCCAAAAGGGTCAGCCCCAGCATTTT. Variable domain in full (rest from reference TRBV3-1 and TRBJ1-5): DTAVSQTPKYLVTQMGNDKSIKCEQNLGHDTMYWYKQDSKKFLKIMFSYNNKELIINETVPNRFSPKSPDKAHLNLHINSLELGDSAVYFCASSQKGQPQHFGDGTRLSIL.

This clonotype was observed at least ten times. This rearrangement joins TRBV5-1 to TRBJ2-5, with 7 bases aligning to TRBD1. V shed 4 bases and J 1 base; nucleotides not matched to a gene: 1. The CDR3 spans 13 residues. Germline V CDR1 and CDR2: SGHRS, YFSETQ. In nucleotides, the CDR3 is TGCGCCAGCAGCCACAGGGGCCAAGAGACCCAGTACTTC. Protein: CASSHRGQETQYF.